This TCR beta chain was observed in a study of T-cell reconstitution after alpha-beta-depleted transplantation in children. Study outcomes and limitations: After one year, T-cell counts and TCRbeta diversity mostly came from new T cells. Surviving recipient T cells and thymic progenitors produced the high day-60 TCRbeta diversity seen in some patients. About two months after transplant, alpha-beta T cells reportedly came from several hundred expanded graft clones.

This clonotype came up many times. The antigen is not known. Trimming pared 3 bases from V and 10 bases from J, leaving 32 bases between. Germline CDR1 and CDR2: DFQATT and SNEGSKA (reference sequence). The CDR3 has 18 amino acids. Unique molecular identifiers were built into the TCRbeta library. Using its own MiXCR run on the PCR reads, TCRdb lists one record per CDR3 protein. The sample has 580,000 or so distinct CDR3 sequences, 23% seen once. The material sequenced was PBMCs, mostly from graft donor cells, taken 360 days after TCRalphabeta/CD19-depleted stem cell transplant. This chain uses TRBV20-1 with TRBJ2-3; D possibly corresponds to TRBD2 (6 bases). This TCR derives from a boy under two years old who had a stem cell transplant for acute myeloid leukemia, so the T cells may come from the graft donor. Here the CDR3 DNA reads TGCAGTGCTAGGGGAGCCCCCCAGAGCCCGCTAGCGACCGATTCGCAGTATTTT. This sequence encodes CSARGAPQSPLATDSQYF.